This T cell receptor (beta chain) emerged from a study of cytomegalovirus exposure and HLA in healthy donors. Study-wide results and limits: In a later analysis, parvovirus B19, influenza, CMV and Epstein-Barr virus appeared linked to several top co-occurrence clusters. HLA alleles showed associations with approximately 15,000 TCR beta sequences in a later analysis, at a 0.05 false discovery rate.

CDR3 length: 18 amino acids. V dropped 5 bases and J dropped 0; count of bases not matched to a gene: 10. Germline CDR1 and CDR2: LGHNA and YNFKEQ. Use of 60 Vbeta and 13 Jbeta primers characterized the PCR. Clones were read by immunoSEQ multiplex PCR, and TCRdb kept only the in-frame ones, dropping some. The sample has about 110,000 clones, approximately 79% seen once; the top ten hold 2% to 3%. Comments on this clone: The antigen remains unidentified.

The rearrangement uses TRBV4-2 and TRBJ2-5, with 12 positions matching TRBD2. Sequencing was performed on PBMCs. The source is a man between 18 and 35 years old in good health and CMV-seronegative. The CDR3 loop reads CASSARLAGDPYQETQYF. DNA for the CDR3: TGTGCCAGCAGCGCCAGACTAGCGGGGGACCCATACCAAGAGACCCAGTACTTC.